This TCR beta chain derives from a study of blood T cell repertoires in COVID-19. In terms of age and location, participants ranged from roughly 18 to 95 years and lived in about two dozen US areas. TCRdb's table, derived via immunoSEQ multiplex PCR, lists solely in-frame clones and lacks some. The sample lists 200,000 to 300,000 clones; around 89% were seen once. Sequenced material: PBMCs or T cells enriched from blood (not recorded which). The TCR originated in a woman aged 30 to 39 who had recovered from COVID-19.

The CDR3 coding sequence is TGTGCCAGCAGCTTAGGCTGGACAGGCGGCAATCAGCCCCAGCATTTT. The encoded protein is CASSLGWTGGNQPQHF. The rearrangement links TRBV7-9 to TRBJ1-5; 7 positions match TRBD1. The V and J ends lost 1 base and 2 bases, in that order; junction bases with no gene match: 5. The germline CDR1 and CDR2 sequences are SEHNR and FQNEAQ (reference sequence). The CDR3 spans 16 residues.